Below are 23 T cell receptor beta chains sequenced from a single sample in a study of blood T cell repertoires in COVID-19. The assay was immunoSEQ multiplex PCR, and TCRdb's table has in-frame clones only and misses some. The sample consists of approximately 250,000 clones, 70% to 90% of them appearing once. Sequences were obtained from PBMCs or T cells enriched from blood (not recorded which). All receptors come from a middle-aged woman with acute COVID-19.

This chain links TRBV19 with TRBJ1-1, with 9 nucleotides matching TRBD1. Germline lookup yields CDR1 LNHDA and CDR2 SQIVND (reference sequence). The J segment lost 4 bases and the V segment lost 7 bases, leaving 10 bases of the junction unmatched. The CDR3 spans 15 residues. CDR3: CASTPDRGGGTEAFF. The CDR3 nucleotides read TGTGCCAGTACCCCGGACAGGGGAGGGGGCACTGAAGCTTTCTTT.

J is TRBJ1-5 and V is TRBV6-5; no reliable D call. V was clipped by 1 base and J by 3 bases, with 7 bases between them. The CDR3 is 14 amino acids. Germline V gene data show CDR1 as MNHEY and CDR2 as SVGAGI. In DNA, the CDR3 is TGTGCCAGCAGTTACTATTCCTACAATCAGCCCCAGCATTTT. Translation gives CASSYYSYNQPQHF.

This chain joins TRBV9 and TRBJ2-7; no definite D call. Looked up from germline, CDR1 is SGDLS and CDR2 is YYNGEE. V lost 4 bases, J lost 4 bases, and 6 bases lay in between. This CDR3 spans 11 amino acids. The CDR3 loop reads CASSSTYEQYF. The DNA for the CDR3 is TGTGCCAGCAGCTCTACTTACGAGCAGTACTTC.

This clone was detected only once. V usage is TRBV10-2 and J usage is TRBJ1-5, with 8 bases identical to TRBD1. The CDR3 has 16 residues. Per germline, CDR1 WSHSY and CDR2 SAAADI. Germline trimming cut 6 bases from V and 0 bases from J; bases unmatched to any gene: 7. In nucleotides, the CDR3 is TGCGCCAGCAGCGTAGACAGGGGTGGTAGCAATCAGCCCCAGCATTTT. The encoded protein is CASSVDRGGSNQPQHF.

V is TRBV15 and J is TRBJ2-3; unclear D gene. In germline, CDR1 is LNHNV, CDR2 YYDKDF (reference sequence). The CDR3 sequence is 13 residues long. The V end lost 1 base, the J end lost 5 bases, and 7 bases lay between the germline ends. CDR3 sequence (DNA): TGTGCCACCAGCAGAGCTTTGTTAGATACGCAGTATTTT. Its protein is CATSRALLDTQYF.

The chain combines TRBV5-1 with TRBJ2-3; 9 bases align to TRBD1. The J segment lost 6 bases and the V segment lost 0 bases, leaving 5 bases of the junction unmatched. There are 15 residues in the CDR3. CDR1 and CDR2 (germline): SGHRS, YFSETQ. The CDR3 sequence is CASSLAGQGADTQYF. The CDR3 coding sequence is TGCGCCAGCAGCTTGGCGGGACAGGGTGCCGATACGCAGTATTTT.

The sample holds one count of this clone. The CDR3 loop is CASSPVDRSQPQHF. CDR3 nucleotide sequence: TGTGCCAGCAGCCCAGTTGACAGAAGTCAGCCCCAGCATTTT. The chain joins TRBV16 to TRBJ1-5; weak D call: TRBD1 (5 bases). The V gene's germline CDR1 is KGHSY and CDR2 FQNENV. The V and J ends lost 4 bases and 6 bases respectively, with 13 bases between them. This CDR3 region has 14 residues.

This chain joins TRBV19 and TRBJ2-5, with D possibly matching TRBD2 (6 bases). V lost 5 bases, J lost 5 bases, and 24 bases lay in between. Germline CDR1 LNHDA, CDR2 SQIVND (reference sequence). There are 17 residues in the CDR3. The CDR3 nucleotides read TGTGCCAGTAGTTCGCCGCGGGGACGGAGCCAGCGGGAGACCCAGTACTTC. It translates to CASSSPRGRSQRETQYF.

This chain joins TRBV9 and TRBJ2-6, with TRBD1 matching 7 bases. The CDR3 loop spans 21 amino acids. Germline V gene lookup returns CDR1 SGDLS and CDR2 YYNGEE. Trimming cost V 0 bases and J 0 bases; bases outside gene matches: 15. The CDR3 is CASSVEFGSWTGRSGANVLTF. CDR3 in DNA: TGTGCCAGCAGCGTAGAATTCGGAAGTTGGACAGGCCGCTCTGGGGCCAACGTCCTGACTTTC.

The genes are TRBV12-5 and TRBJ2-3; D is perhaps TRBD2 (5 bases). CDR1 and CDR2 (germline): LGHNT, FRNRAP. V lost 4 bases, J lost 5 bases, and 16 bases lay in between. CDR3 length: 15 residues. The CDR3 DNA is TGTGCTAGTGGTTCACTCCGGCTAGCTGGAGATACGCAGTATTTT. As protein: CASGSLRLAGDTQYF.

The chain combines TRBV20-1 with TRBJ1-5, with 10 bases matching TRBD1. Germline trimming cut 3 bases from V and 2 bases from J; bases unmatched to any gene: 10. The germline gives CDR1 DFQATT, CDR2 SNEGSKA (reference sequence). The CDR3 totals 17 residues. For the CDR3, the DNA is TGCAGTGCTAGTGTCGGGACAGGGGTCGGTGGCAATCAGCCCCAGCATTTT. Residues: CSASVGTGVGGNQPQHF.

The rearrangement uses TRBV28 and TRBJ2-3; possible D gene TRBD1, 6 bases. Trimming stripped 1 base from V and 1 base from J, with 15 bases between. The CDR3 runs 17 residues. Germline V CDR1 and CDR2: MDHEN, SYDVKM. CDR3 in amino acids: CASSLLLAGDGTDTQYF. In DNA form, the CDR3 reads TGTGCCAGCAGTTTATTATTGGCAGGGGACGGCACAGATACGCAGTATTTT.

The chain employs TRBV28 and TRBJ1-2, with D hard to call. Germline CDR1 and CDR2: MDHEN and SYDVKM. Between the trimmed V and J ends, which lost 10 bases and 8 bases, there was a span of 20 bases. The CDR3 totals 13 residues. The CDR3 sequence is CATPLDGVGGYTF. The CDR3 DNA is TGTGCCACCCCCTTGGACGGGGTAGGGGGCTACACCTTC.

The V and J genes are TRBV3-1 (or the pseudogene TRBV3-2) and TRBJ2-2, with 7 bases matching TRBD1. The CDR3 loop spans 16 amino acids. CDR1 and CDR2 (germline): LGHDT, YNNKEL (reference sequence). Losses at the gene ends were 3 bases for V and 4 bases for J; bases not matched to a gene: 8. CDR3 in DNA: TGTGCCAGCAGCCATGTACCCGGGACAGCCACCGGGGAGCTGTTTTTT. Its translation: CASSHVPGTATGELFF.

The V and J genes are TRBV30 and TRBJ2-7, with TRBD1 matching over 9 bases. CDR1 GTSNPN and CDR2 SVGIG come from the germline V gene (reference sequence). The CDR3 sequence is 13 residues long. Trimming at V came to 3 bases and at J to 0 bases, leaving 0 bases not matched to a gene. The CDR3 reads CAWRTGGSYEQYV. The CDR3, as DNA: TGTGCCTGGAGGACAGGGGGCTCCTACGAGCAGTACGTC.

This chain joins TRBV19 and TRBJ2-7, with 8 positions matching TRBD2. The germline gives CDR1 LNHDA, CDR2 SQIVND (reference sequence). The V and J ends lost 6 bases and 2 bases, in that order; junction bases with no gene match: 3. This CDR3 comprises 13 residues. CDR3 residues: CASSGGDPYEQYF. The CDR3, as DNA: TGTGCCAGTAGCGGGGGGGACCCCTACGAGCAGTACTTC.

The chain employs TRBV29-1 and TRBJ1-5; D call uncertain. The CDR3 covers 12 residues. Trimming shortened V by 6 bases and J by 5 bases, and 11 bases separated the two germline ends. CDR1 and CDR2 from the germline V gene are SQVTM and ANQGSEA. In DNA form, the CDR3 reads TGCAGCGTCCGAAACGGAGATCAGCCCCAGCATTTT. Translated: CSVRNGDQPQHF.

The chain employs TRBV19 and TRBJ1-5; tentatively, D is TRBD1 (6 bases). Between the trimmed V and J ends, which lost 6 bases and 3 bases, there was a span of 12 bases. CDR1 and CDR2 (germline): LNHDA, SQIVND (reference sequence). The CDR3 runs to 14 residues. The CDR3 nucleotides are TGTGCCAGTAGAAACCGGGACATCAATCAGCCCCAGCATTTT. It specifies CASRNRDINQPQHF.

The V gene is TRBV9, the J gene TRBJ2-2; 10 bases are shared with TRBD1. CDR1 SGDLS and CDR2 YYNGEE come from the germline V gene. With V trimmed by 0 bases and J by 4 bases, 9 bases remained unmatched. This CDR3 contains 18 residues. The CDR3 loop reads CASSVVGQGVRVTGELFF. For the CDR3, the DNA is TGTGCCAGCAGCGTAGTTGGACAGGGGGTTAGGGTCACCGGGGAGCTGTTTTTT.

The CDR3: CASSTGTSGRTVFDTQYF. DNA of the CDR3: TGTGCCAGCAGTACCGGGACTAGCGGGAGGACTGTGTTCGATACGCAGTATTTT. V is TRBV5-4 and J is TRBJ2-3; 15 positions agree with TRBD2. Losses at the gene ends were 5 bases for V and 6 bases for J; bases not matched to a gene: 13. Germline CDR1 is SGHNT and CDR2 is YYREEE (reference sequence). The CDR3 is 18 amino acids.

In the case of this clone: Other DNA sequences in this specimen translate into the identical CDR3. This chain uses TRBV12-3 or TRBV12-4 with TRBJ2-7; maybe TRBD2 (5 bases). The CDR3 is 11 amino acids. The V end was cut by 8 bases, the J end by 4 bases, with 9 bases between. CDR3 loop: CASSSGYEQYF. The CDR3 DNA sequence: TGTGCCAGCTCAAGCGGATACGAGCAGTACTTC.

V is TRBV2 and J is TRBJ2-5; TRBD2 is a possible D gene (7 bases). CDR3 size: 14 residues. Germline V CDR1 and CDR2: SNHLY, FYNNEI. Trimming took 7 bases from V and 2 from J, leaving 14 bases between them. The CDR3 reads CASKKSGTQETQYF. CDR3 sequence (DNA): TGTGCCAGCAAGAAGAGCGGGACACAAGAGACCCAGTACTTC. Together with reference TRBV2 and TRBJ2-5, the CDR3 gives the full variable domain: EPEVTQTPSHQVTQMGQEVILRCVPISNHLYFYWYRQILGQKVEFLVSFYNNEISEKSEIFDDQFSVERPDGSNFTLKIRSTKLEDSAMYFCASKKSGTQETQYFGPGTRLLVL.

J is TRBJ2-7 and V is TRBV4-2, with 7 positions matching TRBD2. Germline V gives CDR1 LGHNA, CDR2 YNFKEQ. There are 15 residues in the CDR3. Trimming took 4 bases from V and 0 from J; bases not matched to a gene: 6. The CDR3 nucleotides read TGTGCCAGCAGCCGGGACGGGACTAACTCCTACGAGCAGTACTTC. This translates into CASSRDGTNSYEQYF.